The rows below give T cell receptor beta chains drawn from one sample of a study of T-cell reconstitution after alpha-beta-depleted transplantation in children. TCRdb reprocessed the PCR reads with MiXCR, giving one entry per CDR3 protein. In the table there are hundreds of thousands of distinct CDR3 sequences, approximately 9.5% of which are singletons. The sequencing here drew on PBMCs from the stem cell graft donor, taken from the stem cell graft. The receptors here all came from a human donor who donated a stem cell graft to a child with acute lymphoblastic leukemia. CDR3s include the opening cysteine and the closing phenylalanine or tryptophan. The order of the fields is J gene, clone size, D gene, V gene, CDR3 protein, CDR3 DNA. The D gene is left open where the match is weak. The size entry is marked missing in some rows and otherwise reads once, few, many or a size class.

TRBJ2-6 few . TRBV7-9 CASRGLTMPSGANVLTF TGTGCCAGCAGGGGACTGACAATGCCCTCTGGGGCCAACGTCCTGACTTTC
TRBJ2-7 many . TRBV6-5 CASSYGLSYEQYF TGTGCCAGCAGTTATGGGCTTTCCTACGAGCAGTACTTC
TRBJ2-1 . TRBD2 TRBV18 CASSPGILGRDEQFF TGTGCCAGCTCACCAGGGATACTGGGGAGGGATGAGCAGTTCTTC
TRBJ1-1 few . TRBV6-5 CASSLDHRVGTEAFF TGTGCCAGCAGTCTGGACCACAGGGTTGGCACTGAAGCTTTCTTT
TRBJ2-5 few TRBD2 TRBV4-2 CASSPGTSGGARQETQYF TGTGCCAGCAGCCCCGGGACTAGCGGGGGGGCGCGGCAAGAGACCCAGTACTTC
TRBJ2-2 . TRBD1 TRBV5-8 CASSLTDGQGNTGELFF TGTGCCAGCAGCTTGACGGACGGACAGGGGAACACCGGGGAGCTGTTTTTT
TRBJ2-3 . . TRBV7-8 CASSFFPSEDTQYF TGTGCCAGCAGCTTTTTCCCTAGCGAGGATACGCAGTATTTT
TRBJ2-2 many . TRBV9 CASSVQGYTGELFF TGTGCCAGCAGCGTTCAGGGATATACCGGGGAGCTGTTTTTT
TRBJ2-5 . . TRBV20-1 CSATGAVGQETQYF TGCAGTGCTACAGGGGCAGTGGGCCAAGAGACCCAGTACTTC
TRBJ1-4 few . TRBV5-4 CASSLGQNGEKLFF TGTGCCAGCAGCTTGGGTCAGAATGGCGAAAAACTGTTTTTT
TRBJ1-5 many . TRBV6-5 CASSRSSNQPQHF TGTGCCAGCAGCCGCAGTAGCAATCAGCCCCAGCATTTT
TRBJ1-2 few TRBD1 TRBV20-1 CSARVRTGGRLIYGYTF TGCAGTGCTAGAGTGCGGACAGGGGGCAGATTGATCTATGGCTACACCTTC
TRBJ1-2 medium-sized . TRBV2 CASVGERGIYGYTF TGTGCCAGCGTTGGAGAACGGGGCATCTATGGCTACACCTTC
TRBJ1-1 . . TRBV2 CASSGQVEAFF TGTGCCAGCAGTGGACAGGTTGAAGCTTTCTTT
TRBJ1-1 many TRBD1 TRBV5-1 CASSSPTGGPNTEAFF TGCGCCAGCAGCTCCCCGACAGGGGGCCCGAACACTGAAGCTTTCTTT
TRBJ1-2 few . TRBV5-1 CASSLTGSAGGYTF TGCGCCAGCAGCTTAACAGGGTCCGCTGGAGGCTACACCTTC
TRBJ2-1 . . TRBV20-1 CSARDQFRGAYNEQFF TGCAGTGCTAGAGATCAGTTCCGGGGGGCATACAATGAGCAGTTCTTC
TRBJ2-7 . . TRBV2 CASSDQSNEQYF TGTGCCAGCAGTGACCAGAGCAACGAGCAGTACTTC
TRBJ2-1 few TRBD2 TRBV20-1 CSAAARPGLAGADEQFF TGCAGTGCCGCAGCAAGACCGGGACTAGCGGGGGCTGATGAGCAGTTCTTC
TRBJ2-2 many . TRBV27 CASSTPLRGESGELFF TGTGCCAGCAGTACCCCTTTGCGGGGAGAGTCCGGGGAGCTGTTTTTT
TRBJ2-1 many TRBD2 TRBV6-4 CASSVSSGGGEQFF TGTGCCAGCAGTGTTTCTAGCGGGGGAGGTGAGCAGTTCTTC
TRBJ1-1 many . TRBV5-1 CASSLDSRTHTEAFF TGCGCCAGCAGCTTGGACAGCCGAACCCACACTGAAGCTTTCTTT
TRBJ2-7 many . TRBV29-1 CSVSEGYEQYF TGCAGCGTTTCTGAGGGGTACGAGCAGTACTTC
TRBJ2-3 many . TRBV5-1 CASSPLTGATDTQYF TGCGCCAGCAGCCCCCTTACGGGGGCAACAGATACGCAGTATTTT
TRBJ2-1 . TRBD1 TRBV20-1 CSAREGQGSYNEQFF TGCAGTGCTAGAGAAGGACAGGGGTCCTACAATGAGCAGTTCTTC
TRBJ2-1 few TRBD1 TRBV29-1 CSVGEAGGNTEQFF TGCAGCGTTGGTGAGGCAGGGGGTAACACTGAGCAGTTCTTC
TRBJ2-3 . . TRBV6-5 CASSLQPNTDTQYF TGTGCCAGCAGTCTACAGCCTAACACAGATACGCAGTATTTT
TRBJ2-7 . . TRBV6-2/TRBV6-3 CASSLREGAISEQYF TGTGCCAGCAGCCTCCGGGAGGGGGCCATCTCCGAGCAGTACTTC
TRBJ2-3 few . TRBV5-1 CASSSRVQDGTDTQYF TGCGCCAGCAGCTCGAGGGTCCAGGACGGCACAGATACGCAGTATTTT
TRBJ1-2 many . TRBV20-1 CSARAVELYGYTF TGCAGTGCTAGAGCCGTCGAGCTCTATGGCTACACCTTC
TRBJ2-7 many TRBD1 TRBV5-1 CASSAGTGEFEQYF TGCGCCAGCAGCGCCGGGACAGGGGAATTCGAGCAGTACTTC